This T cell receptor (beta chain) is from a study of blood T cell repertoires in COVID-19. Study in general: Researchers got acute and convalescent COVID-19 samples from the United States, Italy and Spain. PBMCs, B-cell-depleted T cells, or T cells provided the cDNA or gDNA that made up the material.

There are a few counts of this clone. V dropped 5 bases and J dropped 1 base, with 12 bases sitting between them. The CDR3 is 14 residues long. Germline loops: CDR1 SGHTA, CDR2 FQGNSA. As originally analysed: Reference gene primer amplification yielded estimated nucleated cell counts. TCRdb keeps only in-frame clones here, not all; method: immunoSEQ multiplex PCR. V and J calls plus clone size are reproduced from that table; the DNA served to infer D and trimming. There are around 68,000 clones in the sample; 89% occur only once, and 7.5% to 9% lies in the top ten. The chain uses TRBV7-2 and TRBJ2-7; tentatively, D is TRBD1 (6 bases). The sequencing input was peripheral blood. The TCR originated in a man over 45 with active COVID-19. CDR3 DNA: TGTGCCAGCAGCCTAACCAGGGGATCCTACGAGCAGTACTTC. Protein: CASSLTRGSYEQYF.